What follows describes a single T cell receptor beta chain. What it binds is not known. The source of the sample is a study of tumor-infiltrating lymphocytes in primary liver carcinoma. The template, around 520 ng total RNA, yielded TCR beta cDNA made with a constant-region primer. The TCR beta library was amplified through three nested multiplex PCR rounds in a modified ARM-PCR procedure. With TRBV1-TRBV30 forward primers and a C-beta reverse primer, the first two PCR rounds were run for 10 to 11 cycles each. TCRdb reprocessed the multiplex PCR reads with MiXCR, giving one entry per CDR3 protein. The sample lists tens of thousands of distinct CDR3 sequences, less than 85% occurring once. Germline V lookup: CDR1 LGHNA, CDR2 YNFKEQ. The CDR3 extends over 16 amino acids. V was cut by 2 bases and J by 6 bases, with 16 bases left in between. Bulk tissue was left unsorted, and RNA and DNA were co-extracted from 20-30 mg of it.

Whole-study findings and limits: Overlap in tumor-adjacent and tumor-blood pairs fell below that of tumor region pairs.

This TCR was recovered from a man aged 35 to 55 with primary liver carcinoma and hepatitis B virus infection. The sequenced sample consisted of liver tumor tissue from sampling region 5. Subset meaning: tumor region T5, tumor centre. V gene TRBV4-2 combines with J gene TRBJ1-4, with D tentatively TRBD1 (5 bases). The CDR3, as DNA: TGTGCCAGCAGCCAATATATGGGGGTGAATGATGAAAAACTGTTTTTT. This sequence encodes CASSQYMGVNDEKLFF.